The 25 T cell receptor beta chains listed next were all sequenced from one sample in a study of T cell responses to AZD1222 COVID-19 vaccine. Only in-frame clones appear in the TCRdb table, and some are missing; sequencing was by immunoSEQ multiplex PCR. The sample lists just under 85,000 clones, approximately 87% occurring once. This material consisted of peripheral blood, taken on day 0 of AZD1222 vaccination. The receptors originated from an adult in good health.

As DNA, the CDR3 is TGTGCCACCAGCCAAGGACAGGGGCCTCAGCCCCAGCATTTT. Translated: CATSQGQGPQPQHF. The chain has TRBV15 and TRBJ1-5; 9 nucleotides line up with TRBD1. The CDR3 covers 14 residues. CDR1 is LNHNV, CDR2 YYDKDF, per germline (reference sequence). V trimming: 5 bases; J trimming: 6 bases; junction bases outside the gene matches: 5. The variable domain in full, completed from reference TRBV15 and TRBJ1-5, reads DAMVIQNPRYQVTQFGKPVTLSCSQTLNHNVMYWYQQKSSQAPKLLFHYYDKDFNNEADTPDNFQSRRPNTSFCFLDIRSPGLGDTAMYLCATSQGQGPQPQHFGDGTRLSIL.

This sequence joins TRBV6-5 and TRBJ2-5; 7 bases fit TRBD1. In germline, CDR1 is MNHEY, CDR2 SVGAGI. The junction had 11 bases not matched to a gene; V was cut back by 0 bases and J by 7 bases. CDR3 size: 16 residues. DNA for the CDR3: TGTGCCAGCAGTTACTCGAGAGGGACAGCCTCAAGGACCCAGTACTTC. This encodes CASSYSRGTASRTQYF.

The chain has TRBV7-8 and TRBJ1-6; no reliable D call. The V gene lost 2 bases and the J gene lost 6 bases, with 14 bases spanning the gap. Germline V gene data show CDR1 as SGHVS and CDR2 as FQNEAQ. CDR3 length: 16 residues. CDR3 DNA sequence: TGTGCCAGCAGCTTACAGTGGCGGGGAGGTAATTCACCCCTCCACTTT. It encodes CASSLQWRGGNSPLHF.

Remarks on this clone: One end of the junction fails to match germline, which may point to a read error. The CDR3 DNA reads as TGTGCCAGCACAAGGGGACTAACCTACGAGCTGTACTTC. Translated: CASTRGLTYELYF. The genes are TRBV7-8 and TRBJ2-7; 7 positions match TRBD2. Germline lookup yields CDR1 SGHVS and CDR2 FQNEAQ. The CDR3 runs to 13 residues.

The table lists this clone with a few counts. V usage is TRBV19 and J usage is TRBJ1-5, with 7 bases identical to TRBD1. V lost 6 bases to trimming and J lost 3 bases; unmatched junction nucleotides: 2. The V gene's germline CDR1 is LNHDA and CDR2 SQIVND (reference sequence). The CDR3 totals 13 residues. The CDR3 DNA is TGTGCCAGTAGCGGGACAGCCAATCAGCCCCAGCATTTT. It is translated as CASSGTANQPQHF.

The gene calls are TRBV15 and TRBJ1-1; no clear D. The CDR3 covers 13 residues. Trimming pared 4 bases from V and 4 bases from J, leaving 10 bases between. Germline assignment: CDR1 LNHNV and CDR2 YYDKDF (reference sequence). CDR3 coding DNA: TGTGCCACCAGCACCCGGTTGAGCACTGAAGCTTTCTTT. This translates into CATSTRLSTEAFF.

This clone was observed once. The chain joins TRBV28 to TRBJ2-2; the match to TRBD2 covers 8 bases. With V trimmed by 8 bases and J by 5 bases, 7 bases remained unmatched. The CDR3 is made up of 14 amino acids. Looked up from germline, CDR1 is MDHEN and CDR2 is SYDVKM. The CDR3 nucleotides are TGTGCCAGCTTAAGCGGGGGCCGGACCGGGGAGCTGTTTTTT. This gives the protein CASLSGGRTGELFF.

This chain joins TRBV19 and TRBJ1-6; D may be TRBD1 (5 bases). Germline V lookup: CDR1 LNHDA, CDR2 SQIVND (reference sequence). V gave up 3 bases and J gave up 7 bases, with 10 bases separating them. CDR3 length equals 14 residues. CDR3 amino acids: CASSMLGGNSPLHF. CDR3 nucleotide sequence: TGTGCCAGTAGTATGTTGGGGGGGAATTCACCCCTCCACTTT.

A few counts support this clone. The CDR3 coding sequence is TGTGCCAGTAGTTCTACGGACAGGGGGAACGAGCAGTACTTC. Amino acid sequence: CASSSTDRGNEQYF. V is TRBV19 and J is TRBJ2-7; 10 nucleotides agree with TRBD1. The CDR3 runs to 14 residues. The germline V gene has CDR1 LNHDA and CDR2 SQIVND (reference sequence). V lost 5 bases, J lost 5 bases, and 6 bases stayed unmatched. Full variable domain (rest looked up from reference TRBV19 and TRBJ2-7): DGGITQSPKYLFRKEGQNVTLSCEQNLNHDAMYWYRQDPGQGLRLIYYSQIVNDFQKGDIAEGYSVSREKKESFPLTVTSAQKNPTAFYLCASSSTDRGNEQYFGPGTRLTVT.

This chain links TRBV18 with TRBJ1-4; TRBD1 might be the D (5 bases). Between the trimmed V and J ends, which lost 6 bases and 5 bases, there was a span of 16 bases. The CDR3 runs to 15 residues. Germline assignment: CDR1 KGHSH and CDR2 LQKENI. CDR3: CASSIQTVENEKLFF. For the CDR3, the DNA is TGTGCCAGCTCGATCCAGACAGTCGAAAATGAAAAACTGTTTTTT.

V is TRBV5-6 and J is TRBJ1-2; tentatively, D is TRBD1 (5 bases). Germline lookup yields CDR1 SGHDT and CDR2 YYEEEE. The CDR3 covers 13 residues. V was cut by 1 base and J by 7 bases, with 11 bases left in between. CDR3 bases: TGTGCCAGCAGCTTGTCCAGGGAACCTGGCTACACCTTC. Amino acids: CASSLSREPGYTF.

CDR3 sequence (DNA): TGTGCCTGGACCGGGACAGGGGCCTCCTACGAGCAGTACTTC. Its translation: CAWTGTGASYEQYF. The chain is built from TRBV30 and TRBJ2-7; 10 bases fit TRBD1. Looked up from germline, CDR1 is GTSNPN and CDR2 is SVGIG (reference sequence). This CDR3 is 14 amino acids long. The V segment lost 4 bases and the J segment 0 bases; nucleotides outside the gene matches: 3.

In DNA, the CDR3 is TGCGCCAGCAGCGTCCGGGACAGGGGGTCTGGAAACACCATATATTTT. Protein: CASSVRDRGSGNTIYF. The J gene is TRBJ1-3, the V gene TRBV5-1; 11 nucleotides agree with TRBD1. V dropped 4 bases and J dropped 1; count of bases not matched to a gene: 4. Germline V lookup: CDR1 SGHRS, CDR2 YFSETQ. There are 16 residues in the CDR3. Complete variable domain (other parts from reference TRBV5-1 and TRBJ1-3): KAGVTQTPRYLIKTRGQQVTLSCSPISGHRSVSWYQQTPGQGLQFLFEYFSETQRNKGNFPGRFSGRQFSNSRSEMNVSTLELGDSALYLCASSVRDRGSGNTIYFGEGSWLTVV.

V and J are TRBV5-5 and TRBJ2-2; a weak D match, TRBD2 (6 bases). This CDR3 is 16 amino acids long. The V and J ends lost 4 bases and 0 bases respectively, with 13 bases between them. In germline, CDR1 is SGHKS, CDR2 YYEKEE (reference sequence). The CDR3 nucleotides are TGTGCCAGCAGCGGCTGGGCGGGGTCGAACACCGGGGAGCTGTTTTTT. Its protein is CASSGWAGSNTGELFF. Filled out from reference TRBV5-5 and TRBJ2-2, the complete variable domain reads DAGVTQSPTHLIKTRGQQVTLRCSPISGHKSVSWYQQVLGQGPQFIFQYYEKEERGRGNFPDRFSARQFPNYSSELNVNALLLGDSALYLCASSGWAGSNTGELFFGEGSRLTVL.

V is TRBV6-2 or TRBV6-3 and J is TRBJ2-3; a possible D gene is TRBD1 (5 bases). Germline CDR1 reads MNHEY; CDR2 reads SVGEGT. The CDR3 is made up of 14 amino acids. V was pared by 4 bases and J by 3 bases, with 11 bases between. CDR3 coding DNA: TGTGCCAGCAGTTCTCAGGGTTGGACAGATACGCAGTATTTT. It translates to CASSSQGWTDTQYF.

In the case of this clone: The junction does not match germline at one end; this may be a read error. The rearrangement joins TRBV6-2 or TRBV6-3 to TRBJ2-1, with TRBD2 identical over 11 bases. CDR1 and CDR2 (germline): MNHEY, SVGEGT. This CDR3 comprises 16 residues. The CDR3 sequence is CASRYGGTSGAPRLLF. In DNA, the CDR3 is TGTGCCAGCAGGTACGGGGGGACTAGCGGAGCCCCTCGGCTGCTCTTC.

Only a few counts were recorded for this clone. The V gene is TRBV28, the J gene TRBJ1-6, with 10 positions matching TRBD1. Germline CDR1 MDHEN, CDR2 SYDVKM. V shed 6 bases and J 10 bases; nucleotides not matched to a gene: 12. This CDR3 is 16 amino acids long. CDR3 sequence reads: CASSPLGGQGWSPLHF. The DNA of the CDR3 is TGTGCCAGCAGCCCCTTGGGGGGACAGGGGTGGTCACCCCTCCACTTT. The full variable domain, rest sourced from reference TRBV28 and TRBJ1-6, is DVKVTQSSRYLVKRTGEKVFLECVQDMDHENMFWYRQDPGLGLRLIYFSYDVKMKEKGDIPEGYSVSREKKERFSLILESASTNQTSMYLCASSPLGGQGWSPLHFGNGTRLTVT.

Comment on this clone: Its ends do not fully match the called genes, so a read error is possible. This chain joins TRBV7-7 and TRBJ1-4; 11 bases are shared with TRBD1. The CDR3 spans 15 residues. Per the germline V gene, CDR1 is SSHAT and CDR2 is FNYEAQ (reference sequence). The CDR3: CASSAGQGAGEKLFF. CDR3 nucleotide sequence: TGTGCTAGCAGCGCCGGACAGGGGGCAGGAGAAAAACTGTTTTTT.

CDR3 amino acids: CASSPGQSWGSPLHF. As DNA, the CDR3 is TGTGCCAGCAGCCCTGGACAGTCATGGGGTTCACCCCTCCACTTT. V and J are TRBV5-8 and TRBJ1-6, with a possible D match to TRBD1 (6 bases). Germline loops: CDR1 SGHTS, CDR2 YDEGEE. V was clipped by 4 bases and J by 9 bases, with 17 bases between them. The CDR3 totals 15 residues.

The genes are TRBV5-6 and TRBJ1-5; weak D call: TRBD1 (5 bases). The germline V gene has CDR1 SGHDT and CDR2 YYEEEE. The CDR3 loop spans 16 amino acids. The V gene lost 5 bases and the J gene lost 0 bases, with 15 bases spanning the gap. The CDR3 sequence is CASSFYGGNSNQPQHF. In DNA, the CDR3 is TGTGCCAGCAGTTTCTATGGGGGGAATAGCAATCAGCCCCAGCATTTT.

The genes are TRBV27 and TRBJ2-1, with D uncertain. Trimming took 5 bases from V and 7 from J, leaving 6 bases between them. CDR1 is MNHEY and CDR2 is SMNVEV in the germline V gene (reference sequence). CDR3 length: 11 residues. In DNA form, the CDR3 reads TGTGCCAGCAGTCGAGGTAATGAGCAGTTCTTC. It specifies CASSRGNEQFF.

The chain uses TRBV28 and TRBJ2-2; D unclear. This CDR3 region has 14 residues. Germline CDR1 reads MDHEN; CDR2 reads SYDVKM. V dropped 1 base and J dropped 6 bases, with 9 bases sitting between them. The CDR3 nucleotides are TGTGCCAGCAGTTTATTCGATTATCCCGGGGAGCTGTTTTTT. Translation: CASSLFDYPGELFF.

The chain carries TRBV28 and TRBJ1-2, with D uncertain. This CDR3 is built from 13 residues. In germline, CDR1 is MDHEN, CDR2 SYDVKM. V lost 6 bases and J lost 5, with 13 bases in between. This CDR3 is CASSSGSQYGYTF. The CDR3 DNA is TGTGCCAGCAGCTCCGGGAGTCAATATGGCTACACCTTC.

V usage is TRBV9 and J usage is TRBJ2-7, with D possibly matching TRBD2 (5 bases). The CDR3 length is 14 residues. Germline CDR1 and CDR2: SGDLS and YYNGEE. V gave up 7 bases and J gave up 6 bases, with 20 bases separating them. The CDR3 spells CASFFTGGLCEQYF. The CDR3 DNA sequence: TGTGCCAGCTTCTTTACCGGAGGTTTGTGCGAGCAGTACTTC.

The V call is TRBV9, the J call TRBJ2-2; D remains ambiguous. The CDR3 consists of 12 residues. V lost 3 bases to trimming and J lost 2 bases, with 2 bases between them. The germline V gene encodes CDR1 SGDLS and CDR2 YYNGEE. The CDR3 nucleotides are TGTGCCAGCAGCGCCAACACCGGGGAGCTGTTTTTT. Translation: CASSANTGELFF.